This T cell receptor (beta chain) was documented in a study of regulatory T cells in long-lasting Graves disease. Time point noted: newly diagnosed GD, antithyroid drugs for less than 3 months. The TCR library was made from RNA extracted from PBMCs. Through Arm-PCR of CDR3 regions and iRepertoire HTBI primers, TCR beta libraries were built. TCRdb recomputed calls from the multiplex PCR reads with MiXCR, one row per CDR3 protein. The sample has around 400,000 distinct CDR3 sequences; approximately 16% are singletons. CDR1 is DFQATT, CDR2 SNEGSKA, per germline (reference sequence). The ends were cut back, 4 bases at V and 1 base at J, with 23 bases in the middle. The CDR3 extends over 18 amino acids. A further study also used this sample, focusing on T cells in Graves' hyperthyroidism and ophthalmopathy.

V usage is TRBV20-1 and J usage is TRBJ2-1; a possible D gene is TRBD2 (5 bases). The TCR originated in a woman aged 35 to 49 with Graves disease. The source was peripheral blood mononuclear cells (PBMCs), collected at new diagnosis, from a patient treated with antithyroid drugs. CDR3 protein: CSAIIPTGSRTSYNEQFF. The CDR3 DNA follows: TGCAGTGCTATAATACCAACGGGGAGCAGAACATCCTACAATGAGCAGTTCTTC.